This T cell receptor beta chain was captured in a study of shared clonotypes between healthy human individuals. About the research overall: Used for every donor were three CD4 naive, three CD4 memory, two CD8 naive and one CD8 memory plate. Overall study results and limits: Estimated clonotype richness was generally higher in naive than memory subsets. The generation probabilities recorded for non-shared clonotypes fell below those of clonotypes shared by all four donors.

Only in-frame clones appear in the TCRdb table, and some are missing; sequencing was by immunoSEQ multiplex PCR. The data contain over 1.4 million clones, roughly 95% of them singletons. The germline V gene has CDR1 SQVTM and CDR2 ANQGSEA. The CDR3 is made up of 14 amino acids. Germline trimming cut 4 bases from V and 5 bases from J; bases unmatched to any gene: 8. About this clone: Its cognate antigen is unknown.

A CD45RA-negative memory subset and a CD45RA+ naive subset were separated from the CD4+ cells. The sample comprised naive CD4+ T cells sorted from blood. Subset denoted: CD45RA+ positively selected. This chain joins TRBV29-1 and TRBJ2-7; 10 bases are a match to TRBD1. The receptor was isolated from a man between 25 and 39 years old in good health. This chain's CDR3 is CSVVNRDRGNEQYF. Written as DNA, the CDR3 is TGCAGCGTTGTCAACCGGGACAGGGGTAACGAGCAGTACTTC.